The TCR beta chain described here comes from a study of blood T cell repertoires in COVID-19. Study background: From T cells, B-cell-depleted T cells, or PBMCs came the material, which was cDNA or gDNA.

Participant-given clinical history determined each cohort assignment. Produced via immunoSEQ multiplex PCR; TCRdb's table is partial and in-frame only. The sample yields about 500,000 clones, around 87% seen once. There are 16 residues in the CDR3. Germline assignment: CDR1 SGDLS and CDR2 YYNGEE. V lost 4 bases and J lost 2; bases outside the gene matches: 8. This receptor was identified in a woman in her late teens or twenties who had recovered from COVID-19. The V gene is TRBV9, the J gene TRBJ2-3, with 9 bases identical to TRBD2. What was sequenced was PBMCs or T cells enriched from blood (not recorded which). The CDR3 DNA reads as TGTGCCAGCAGCTTTGGGAGCGGGGGGAACACAGATACGCAGTATTTT. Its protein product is CASSFGSGGNTDTQYF.